This T cell receptor beta chain was identified in a study of somatic mutations in cytotoxic T cells in rheumatoid arthritis. With 5 bases clipped from V and 6 bases from J, the junction kept 25 bases outside the gene matches. Germline CDR1 and CDR2: SGHNT and YENEEA. This CDR3 comprises 19 residues. Produced via immunoSEQ multiplex PCR; TCRdb's table is partial and in-frame only. The sample contains roughly 30,000 clones, approximately 78% of which appear only once. The rearrangement uses TRBV11-3 and TRBJ2-7, with TRBD1 matching 7 bases. Sequencing was done on a sample of CD8+ T cells sorted from blood. The source of this sequence is an adult with rheumatoid arthritis. Here the CDR3 reads CASSQPRDRVLMFPSEQYF. The CDR3 DNA is TGTGCCAGCAGCCAGCCCCGGGACAGAGTATTAATGTTCCCCTCCGAGCAGTACTTC.